The text below deals with one T cell receptor beta chain. Its matching antigen is unknown. V trimming: 6 bases; J trimming: 8 bases; junction bases outside the gene matches: 7. The CDR3 loop spans 13 amino acids. Germline CDR1 and CDR2: KGHSH and LQKENI. The data belong to a study of cytomegalovirus exposure and HLA in healthy donors. General observations from the study: Analysis was performed later, and it showed HLA-associated TCR beta chains to be more clonally expanded than equally common others. Certain indistinguishable V segments, among them TRBV6-2 and TRBV6-3, were excluded. Investigators reported 150 to 200 TCR beta chains as tied to cytomegalovirus.

Primers: 60 Vbeta forward and 13 Jbeta reverse. TCRdb's copy holds only in-frame clones and misses some; the assay was immunoSEQ multiplex PCR. This table holds about 160,000 clones, roughly 80% found once. This clonotype originated in a man aged 30 to 39 in good health and CMV-seropositive. The J gene is TRBJ1-5, the V gene TRBV18; 7 bases agree with TRBD1. The specimen was PBMCs. The CDR3 nucleotides are TGTGCCAGCTCCGTAGGGGGCATGGAGCCCCAGCATTTT. It is translated as CASSVGGMEPQHF.